This TCR beta chain was sequenced for a study of beta chain features in type 1 diabetes. This clone has just a few counts. Its antigen is still unknown. The study's findings and limits: All four CD4+ subsets from Type 1 diabetes patients carried moderately but significantly shorter TCRB CDR3s.

Expressed TCRB transcripts were sequenced after all isolated RNA was converted to cDNA. The repertoire was sequenced with immunoSEQ multiplex PCR; TCRdb's copy has only in-frame clones and lacks some. This table has 60,000 or so clones, about 60% appearing once. CDR1 and CDR2 (germline): SGHDT, YYEEEE. V lost 1 base to trimming and J lost 0 bases; unmatched junction nucleotides: 3. The CDR3 loop spans 15 amino acids. The gene calls are TRBV5-6 and TRBJ2-7, with 8 bases identical to TRBD2. Sequenced input: Tregs from blood. This TCR came from a woman younger than 30 in good health. CDR3 DNA sequence: TGTGCCAGCAGCTTGCGCGGGGGGAACTCCTACGAGCAGTACTTC. Protein: CASSLRGGNSYEQYF.